The 4 T cell receptor beta chains given below trace back to one sample, sequenced in a study of blood T cell repertoires in COVID-19. Here immunoSEQ multiplex PCR was the method, and the copy in TCRdb shows in-frame clones only, minus some. The data hold some 260,000 clones, with 80% to 90% observed a single time. Sequencing used PBMCs or T cells enriched from blood (not recorded which). Every receptor here comes from a man between 40 and 49 years old who had recovered from COVID-19.

This chain uses TRBV19 with TRBJ2-7, with 13 bases that match TRBD2. Germline loops: CDR1 LNHDA, CDR2 SQIVND (reference sequence). CDR3 length: 16 amino acids. V lost 1 base to trimming and J lost 3 bases; unmatched junction nucleotides: 3. The CDR3 DNA follows: TGTGCCAGTAGTATAGCGGGACTAGCGGGACTCTACGAGCAGTACTTC. Translation gives CASSIAGLAGLYEQYF.

The chain joins TRBV27 to TRBJ2-7, with no clear D. The germline gives CDR1 MNHEY, CDR2 SMNVEV (reference sequence). V was pared by 4 bases and J by 0 bases, with 10 bases between. CDR3 length: 14 residues. The CDR3 sequence is CASSSTVSSYEQYF. DNA for the CDR3: TGTGCCAGCAGTTCTACGGTGAGCTCCTACGAGCAGTACTTC.

The chain links TRBV18 to TRBJ1-5; TRBD1 matches at 9 bases. CDR3 length: 15 amino acids. Germline CDR1 and CDR2: KGHSH and LQKENI. Germline trimming cut 3 bases from V and 6 bases from J; bases unmatched to any gene: 6. CDR3 DNA sequence: TGTGCCAGCTCACCGCCGACAGGGGGTGGTCAGCCCCAGCATTTT. Its protein product is CASSPPTGGGQPQHF.

V usage is TRBV28 and J usage is TRBJ1-1; 8 nucleotides agree with TRBD1. The V segment lost 3 bases and the J segment 9 bases; nucleotides outside the gene matches: 9. The CDR3 sequence is 14 residues long. In germline, CDR1 is MDHEN, CDR2 SYDVKM. CDR3 protein: CASSLRTDRGKAFF. The CDR3 nucleotides read TGTGCCAGCAGTTTGCGAACAGACAGGGGCAAAGCTTTCTTT.